These 29 T cell receptor beta chains came from one sample sequenced in a study of T cells in Graves' hyperthyroidism and ophthalmopathy. Amplified regions were TCR beta CDR3 sequences from RNA transcripts. With the HTBI primer set, the TCR CDR3 went through a first round of RT-PCR. TCRdb passed the multiplex PCR reads through MiXCR, listing each CDR3 protein once. The data contain around 690,000 distinct CDR3 sequences, approximately 15% of them seen just once; the ten biggest clones take up 15% to 17%. Sequencing was performed on blood. These receptors came from a man aged 45-65 years with Graves' hyperthyroidism.

The genes are TRBV9 and TRBJ2-2, with TRBD2 as a possible D gene (6 bases). The germline gives CDR1 SGDLS, CDR2 YYNGEE. The CDR3 is 21 amino acids. V lost 7 bases to trimming and J lost 5 bases, with 36 bases between them. The DNA for the CDR3 is TGTGCCAGCCCCAACGCCGTTAGGGGTAGCTTGGCTAGCGTCACTACCGGGGAGCTGTTTTTT. Translation: CASPNAVRGSLASVTTGELFF.

This clonotype was picked up many times. The V and J genes are TRBV7-6 and TRBJ1-3; the D gene is possibly TRBD1 (5 bases). The V gene lost 2 bases and the J gene lost 0 bases, with 11 bases spanning the gap. The germline CDR1 and CDR2 sequences are SGHVS and FNYEAQ. The length of the CDR3 is 16 residues. The CDR3 is CASSLRDRDSGNTIYF. The CDR3 nucleotides read TGTGCCAGCAGCTTACGGGACCGAGACTCTGGAAACACCATATATTTT.

This clonotype was observed at least ten times. The chain employs TRBV12-3 or TRBV12-4 and TRBJ1-5; D gene unclear. The V end lost 1 base, the J end lost 4 bases, and 5 bases lay between the germline ends. This CDR3 comprises 13 residues. CDR3 nucleotide sequence: TGTGCCAGCAGTTTAGTCGTGAATCAGCCCCAGCATTTT. Amino acid sequence: CASSLVVNQPQHF.

This clonotype turned up a few times. V and J are TRBV20-1 and TRBJ1-3; D not certain. The CDR3 sequence is 14 residues long. Germline assignment: CDR1 DFQATT and CDR2 SNEGSKA (reference sequence). V shed 2 bases and J shed 4 bases, with 12 bases lying between them. CDR3 DNA: TGCAGTGCTAGAAGCGGACTCAAGGGAAACACCATATATTTT. Translated: CSARSGLKGNTIYF.

This clonotype was counted between two and nine times. The V and J genes are TRBV2 and TRBJ2-3, with 9 bases identical to TRBD2. Germline CDR1 and CDR2: SNHLY and FYNNEI. The CDR3 is made up of 18 amino acids. The V and J ends lost 4 bases and 0 bases, in that order; junction bases with no gene match: 11. The CDR3 coding sequence is TGTGCCAGCAGTGTTCCTGCGACTAGCGGACTAAGCACAGATACGCAGTATTTT. Residues: CASSVPATSGLSTDTQYF.

The chain carries TRBV4-1 and TRBJ1-5; no clear D gene. The V gene's germline CDR1 is MGHRA and CDR2 YSYEKL. With 0 bases removed from V and 0 bases from J, the gap between germline ends came to 6 bases. This CDR3 region has 15 residues. This CDR3 is CASSQDGTSNQPQHF. The CDR3 DNA reads as TGCGCCAGCAGCCAAGATGGCACTAGCAATCAGCCCCAGCATTTT.

This clonotype has a count of ten or more. The rearrangement uses TRBV7-2 and TRBJ1-6; D is unclear. In germline, CDR1 is SGHTA, CDR2 FQGNSA. This CDR3 is 15 amino acids long. Trimming took off 5 bases at V and 7 bases at J, with 15 bases between the two ends. The CDR3 DNA sequence: TGTGCCAGCAGCGGGTGGACGGACGGGAATTCACCCCTCCACTTT. This translates into CASSGWTDGNSPLHF. Drawing the rest from reference TRBV7-2 and TRBJ1-6, the complete variable domain is GAGVSQSPSNKVTEKGKDVELRCDPISGHTALYWYRQSLGQGLEFLIYFQGNSAPDKSGLPSDRFSAERTGGSVSTLTIQRTQQEDSAVYLCASSGWTDGNSPLHFGNGTRLTVT.

This clonotype has only a few counts. The chain employs TRBV3-1 and TRBJ1-1; no clear D. V was shortened by 3 bases and J by 1 base, with 15 bases between the two germline ends. Germline V gene lookup returns CDR1 LGHDT and CDR2 YNNKEL (reference sequence). The CDR3 is made up of 16 amino acids. The CDR3 sequence: CASSHHKAGPNTEAFF. CDR3 nucleotide sequence: TGTGCCAGCAGCCACCATAAAGCCGGCCCGAACACTGAAGCTTTCTTT.

This clonotype was recorded many times. The rearrangement links TRBV6-2 or TRBV6-3 to TRBJ2-1; 9 bases match TRBD2. Germline CDR1 is MNHEY and CDR2 is SVGEGT. The V segment lost 5 bases and the J segment 3 bases; nucleotides outside the gene matches: 5. The CDR3 loop spans 15 amino acids. CDR3 in DNA: TGTGCCAGCAGTCGCGGGAGGGACTTCTACAATGAGCAGTTCTTC. Residues: CASSRGRDFYNEQFF.

This clonotype has ten or more counts. The chain uses TRBV2 and TRBJ2-3; D might be TRBD2 (5 bases). Germline lookup yields CDR1 SNHLY and CDR2 FYNNEI. Trimming pared 1 base from V and 4 bases from J, leaving 12 bases between. This CDR3 has 15 amino acids. CDR3 sequence: CASSEGSSLADTQYF. The CDR3 DNA reads TGTGCCAGCAGTGAAGGGTCTAGCCTCGCAGATACGCAGTATTTT. The whole variable domain, remainder taken from reference TRBV2 and TRBJ2-3, is EPEVTQTPSHQVTQMGQEVILRCVPISNHLYFYWYRQILGQKVEFLVSFYNNEISEKSEIFDDQFSVERPDGSNFTLKIRSTKLEDSAMYFCASSEGSSLADTQYFGPGTRLTVL.

In this sample, this clonotype turned up a few times. J is TRBJ2-1 and V is TRBV29-1; D remains unclear. Germline CDR1 is SQVTM and CDR2 is ANQGSEA. CDR3 size: 14 residues. Deletions cut 4 bases from V and 6 bases from J, with 16 bases between. The DNA for the CDR3 is TGCAGCGTTGCCCTGTTCGTCCTTACCAATGAGCAGTTCTTC. Amino acids: CSVALFVLTNEQFF.

There are many counts of this clonotype. The chain links TRBV12-3 or TRBV12-4 to TRBJ1-3; D gene unclear. V was shortened by 7 bases and J by 4 bases, with 23 bases between the two germline ends. This CDR3 is built from 17 residues. The CDR3 sequence: CASTNWVGKGGGNTIYF. The CDR3 coding sequence is TGTGCCAGCACTAACTGGGTAGGGAAGGGTGGAGGAAACACCATATATTTT.

The chain combines TRBV24-1 with TRBJ2-3; no clear D gene. V shed 4 bases and J shed 0 bases, with 10 bases lying between them. From germline, CDR1 is KGHDR and CDR2 SFDVKD. The CDR3 runs 15 residues. This chain's CDR3 is CATSDPTQSTDTQYF. The DNA for the CDR3 is TGTGCCACCAGTGACCCAACACAGAGCACAGATACGCAGTATTTT.

This clonotype was observed many times. The chain recombines TRBV27 with TRBJ2-7; tentatively, D is TRBD1 (6 bases). The CDR3 sequence is 16 residues long. Germline loops: CDR1 MNHEY, CDR2 SMNVEV (reference sequence). Trimming took off 3 bases at V and 3 bases at J, with 18 bases between the two ends. The CDR3 protein is CASSFGPPLGGYEQYF. The CDR3 DNA reads as TGTGCCAGCAGTTTCGGCCCGCCCTTAGGGGGCTACGAGCAGTACTTC.

V usage is TRBV10-3 and J usage is TRBJ2-3; possibly TRBD2 for D (5 bases). This CDR3 region has 14 residues. Germline V lookup: CDR1 ENHRY, CDR2 SYGVKD. Trimming took 5 bases from V and 1 from J, leaving 10 bases between them. CDR3 nucleotides: TGTGCCATCAGTAATAGCGAGGGCACAGATACGCAGTATTTT. This codes for CAISNSEGTDTQYF.

V gene TRBV5-1 combines with J gene TRBJ1-5, with a tentative D call TRBD1 (6 bases). Germline V gene lookup returns CDR1 SGHRS and CDR2 YFSETQ. This CDR3 region has 13 residues. Trimming took 3 bases from V and 7 from J, leaving 11 bases between them. The CDR3 spells CASSYGQYQPQHF. The CDR3 DNA follows: TGCGCCAGCAGCTATGGACAGTACCAGCCCCAGCATTTT.

This clonotype was seen many times. The V and J genes are TRBV28 and TRBJ2-7; D may be TRBD2 (6 bases). The V gene lost 5 bases and the J gene lost 0 bases, with 11 bases spanning the gap. CDR1 and CDR2 (germline): MDHEN, SYDVKM. The CDR3 consists of 14 residues. The DNA for the CDR3 is TGTGCCAGCAGTCGGGCGGGACCCTCCTACGAGCAGTACTTC. Residues: CASSRAGPSYEQYF.

This clonotype was picked up many times. Here the CDR3 DNA reads TGTGCCAGCACGGGACTATACTCCACCGGGGAGCTGTTTTTT. The encoded protein is CASTGLYSTGELFF. This chain links TRBV2 with TRBJ2-2; 7 bases map to TRBD2. This CDR3 region has 14 residues. V lost 7 bases, J lost 4 bases, and 6 bases stayed unmatched. Germline V gene sequence: CDR1 SNHLY, CDR2 FYNNEI.

This clonotype was detected ten times or more. V gene TRBV6-1 combines with J gene TRBJ2-3; D might be TRBD1 (6 bases). V gave up 5 bases and J gave up 0 bases, with 12 bases separating them. The germline V gene encodes CDR1 MNHNS and CDR2 SASEGT. This CDR3 is 15 amino acids long. The CDR3 DNA reads TGTGCCAGCAGTAATGGACAGTACAGCACAGATACGCAGTATTTT. Its protein product is CASSNGQYSTDTQYF.

This sequence joins TRBV6-1 and TRBJ1-1; D is uncertain. V was cut by 6 bases and J by 4 bases, with 12 bases left in between. The germline gives CDR1 MNHNS, CDR2 SASEGT. The CDR3 is 13 residues long. DNA of the CDR3: TGTGCCAGCAGGAAATCATCTGCCACTGAAGCTTTCTTT. It specifies CASRKSSATEAFF.

The sample holds many counts of this clonotype. The chain carries TRBV19 and TRBJ1-5; 8 nucleotides agree with TRBD1. The CDR3 is made up of 15 amino acids. V was clipped by 5 bases and J by 2 bases; unmatched bases: 5. Germline values: CDR1 LNHDA, CDR2 SQIVND (reference sequence). The CDR3 DNA reads as TGTGCCAGTAGTGATTTGACAGGGGGCAATCAGCCCCAGCATTTT. Protein: CASSDLTGGNQPQHF.

A note on this clonotype: An end of the junction differs from the germline gene, which may be a read error. This chain joins TRBV28 and TRBJ2-2; no clear D. Germline values: CDR1 MDHEN, CDR2 SYDVKM. There are 13 residues in the CDR3. DNA for the CDR3: TGTGTCAGCAGCGAGTTAGAGGCCGGGGAGCTGTTTTTT. It specifies CVSSELEAGELFF.

The sample holds many counts of this clonotype. The rearrangement joins TRBV7-9 to TRBJ1-1; 10 bases are shared with TRBD1. The CDR3 consists of 15 residues. The trim removed 5 bases at V and 1 base at J, leaving 4 bases unmatched. CDR1 and CDR2 from the germline V gene are SEHNR and FQNEAQ (reference sequence). For the CDR3, the DNA is TGTGCCAGCAGCGTCGGACAGGGGGAGAACACTGAAGCTTTCTTT. Residues: CASSVGQGENTEAFF.

This clonotype has at least ten counts. This chain joins TRBV5-5 and TRBJ1-5; unclear D gene. Germline CDR1 is SGHKS and CDR2 is YYEKEE (reference sequence). The CDR3 loop spans 15 amino acids. The V end was cut by 1 base, the J end by 0 bases, with 8 bases between. DNA for the CDR3: TGTGCCAGCAGCTTGTTGGCTTTTAGCAATCAGCCCCAGCATTTT. Translated, it gives CASSLLAFSNQPQHF.

The gene calls are TRBV20-1 and TRBJ1-3; 8 nucleotides align to TRBD1. CDR3 length equals 15 residues. Germline trimming cut 0 bases from V and 0 bases from J; bases unmatched to any gene: 1. The germline V gene encodes CDR1 DFQATT and CDR2 SNEGSKA (reference sequence). The CDR3 DNA reads TGCAGTGCTAGAGATACAGGGGGCTCTGGAAACACCATATATTTT. Its translation: CSARDTGGSGNTIYF.

The CDR3 nucleotides read TGCGCCAGCAGCCCGACCATACAGGGGAGCGAGCAGTACTTC. Its protein is CASSPTIQGSEQYF. The J gene is TRBJ2-7, the V gene TRBV5-1, with 7 bases that match TRBD1. This CDR3 contains 14 residues. CDR1 is SGHRS and CDR2 is YFSETQ in the germline V gene. The V segment lost 4 bases and the J segment 6 bases; nucleotides outside the gene matches: 10.

There are many counts of this clonotype. V gene TRBV6-1 combines with J gene TRBJ2-5; D unresolved. CDR3 length equals 11 residues. The ends were cut back, 8 bases at V and 5 bases at J, with 9 bases in the middle. Germline V gene data show CDR1 as MNHNS and CDR2 as SASEGT. The CDR3 reads CASLFPETQYF. The CDR3, as DNA: TGTGCCAGCCTGTTCCCGGAGACCCAGTACTTC.

There are many counts of this clonotype. This chain links TRBV28 with TRBJ2-7, with D perhaps matching TRBD1 (5 bases). The CDR3 totals 15 residues. Germline V gene lookup returns CDR1 MDHEN and CDR2 SYDVKM. The V and J ends lost 2 bases and 1 base respectively, with 12 bases between them. The CDR3 nucleotides read TGTGCCAGCAGTTTACCTCAGACAGCTTCCTACGAGCAGTACTTC. Its protein is CASSLPQTASYEQYF. Full variable domain (rest looked up from reference TRBV28 and TRBJ2-7): DVKVTQSSRYLVKRTGEKVFLECVQDMDHENMFWYRQDPGLGLRLIYFSYDVKMKEKGDIPEGYSVSREKKERFSLILESASTNQTSMYLCASSLPQTASYEQYFGPGTRLTVT.

This clonotype has ten or more counts. The chain employs TRBV30 and TRBJ1-2; weak D call: TRBD1 (5 bases). From germline, CDR1 is GTSNPN and CDR2 SVGIG (reference sequence). Trimming took off 5 bases at V and 4 bases at J, with 23 bases between the two ends. The CDR3 spans 16 residues. Written as DNA, the CDR3 is TGTGCCTGGTCTCTTAGGGGTAGAAGGACCAGCTATGGCTACACCTTC. It encodes CAWSLRGRRTSYGYTF.